This T cell receptor beta chain comes out of a study of blood T cell repertoires in COVID-19. Method: immunoSEQ multiplex PCR; TCRdb's copy keeps in-frame clones and lacks some. The table shows under 95,000 clones, with 65% to 85% occurring only once. In germline, CDR1 is MNHEY, CDR2 SVGEGT. Trimming took 2 bases from V and 4 from J, leaving 15 bases between them. The CDR3 covers 16 residues. The sequenced material came from peripheral blood. The rearrangement links TRBV6-2 or TRBV6-3 to TRBJ2-1; tentative D call: TRBD2 (6 bases). The TCR originated in an elderly woman with active or convalescent COVID-19. CDR3 bases: TGTGCCAGCAGTTACACCGGGGGTTTCTCTTACAATGAGCAGTTCTTC. It yields the protein CASSYTGGFSYNEQFF.